This T cell receptor beta chain was retrieved from a study of PD-1 blockade in classical Hodgkin lymphoma. Overall study results and limits: Diversity similar to that of newly diagnosed patients was seen at baseline in complete responders.

Concerning this clone itself: The antigen is unknown.

Regarding time point: cycle 4 day 1 (C4D1), after more than 5 weeks of nivolumab. After autologous stem cell transplantation all patients relapsed, and prior brentuximab vedotin exposure differed between cohorts. CDR1 is SGHRS and CDR2 is YFSETQ in the germline V gene. Trimming at V came to 4 bases and at J to 3 bases, leaving 6 bases not matched to a gene. CDR3 length: 14 residues. The method was immunoSEQ multiplex PCR; TCRdb's version includes in-frame clones alone and lacks a portion of them. The table records approximately 7,400 clones, about 84% of them present only once. The chain recombines TRBV5-1 with TRBJ1-2, with TRBD1 identical over 7 bases. Source: peripheral blood mononuclear cells (PBMCs), taken before the fourth cycle of nivolumab. This clonotype was obtained from a human donor with classical Hodgkin lymphoma. Written as DNA, the CDR3 is TGCGCCAGCAGCCCGGGACAGTTCGACTATGGCTACACCTTC. Its protein product is CASSPGQFDYGYTF.